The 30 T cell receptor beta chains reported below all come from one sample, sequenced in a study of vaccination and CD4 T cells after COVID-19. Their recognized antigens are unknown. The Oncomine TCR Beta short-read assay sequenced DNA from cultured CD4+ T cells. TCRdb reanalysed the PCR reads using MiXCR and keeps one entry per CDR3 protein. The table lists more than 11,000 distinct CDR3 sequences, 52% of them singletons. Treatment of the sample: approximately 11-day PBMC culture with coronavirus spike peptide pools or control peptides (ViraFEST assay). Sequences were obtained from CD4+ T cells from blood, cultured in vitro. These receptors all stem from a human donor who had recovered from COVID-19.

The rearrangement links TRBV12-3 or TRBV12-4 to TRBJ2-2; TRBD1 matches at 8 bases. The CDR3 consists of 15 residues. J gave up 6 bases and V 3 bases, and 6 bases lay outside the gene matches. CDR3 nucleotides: TGTGCCAGCAGTTTTAATACAGGGGGGTCCGGGGAGCTGTTTTTT. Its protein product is CASSFNTGGSGELFF.

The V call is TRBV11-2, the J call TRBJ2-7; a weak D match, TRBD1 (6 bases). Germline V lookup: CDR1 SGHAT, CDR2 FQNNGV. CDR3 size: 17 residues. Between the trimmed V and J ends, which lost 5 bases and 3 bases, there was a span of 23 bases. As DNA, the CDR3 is TGTGCCAGCAGCCCCCTTAGGGGGAACAGGGACCTCTACGAGCAGTACTTC. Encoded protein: CASSPLRGNRDLYEQYF.

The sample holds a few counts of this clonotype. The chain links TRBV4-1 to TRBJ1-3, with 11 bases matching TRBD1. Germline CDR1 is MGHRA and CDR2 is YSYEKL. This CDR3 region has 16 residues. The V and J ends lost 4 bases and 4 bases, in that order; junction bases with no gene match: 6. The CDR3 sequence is CASSPTGTGGGNTIYF. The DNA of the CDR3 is TGCGCCAGCAGCCCCACCGGGACAGGGGGAGGAAACACCATATATTTT.

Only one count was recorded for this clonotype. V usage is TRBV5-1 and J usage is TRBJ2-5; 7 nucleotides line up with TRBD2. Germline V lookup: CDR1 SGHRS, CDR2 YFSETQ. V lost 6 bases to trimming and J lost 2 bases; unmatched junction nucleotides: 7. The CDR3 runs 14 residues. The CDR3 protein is CASTQLATQETQYF. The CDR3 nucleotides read TGCGCCAGCACACAACTAGCGACACAAGAGACCCAGTACTTC.

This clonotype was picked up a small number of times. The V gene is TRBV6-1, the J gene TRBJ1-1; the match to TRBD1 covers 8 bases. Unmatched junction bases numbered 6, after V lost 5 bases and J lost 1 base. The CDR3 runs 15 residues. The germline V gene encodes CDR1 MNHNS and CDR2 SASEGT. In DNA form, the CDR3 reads TGTGCCAGCAGTCGACAGGGGATCGAGAACACTGAAGCTTTCTTT. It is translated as CASSRQGIENTEAFF.

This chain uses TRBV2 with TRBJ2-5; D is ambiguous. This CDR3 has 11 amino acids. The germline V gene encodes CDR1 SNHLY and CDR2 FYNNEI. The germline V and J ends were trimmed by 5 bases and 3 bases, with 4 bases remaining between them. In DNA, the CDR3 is TGTGCCAGCAGTCCTAAAGAGACCCAGTACTTC. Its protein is CASSPKETQYF.

This chain's CDR3 is CASSWTSDLYGYTF. CDR3 DNA: TGTGCCAGCAGCTGGACATCGGACCTCTATGGCTACACCTTC. The gene calls are TRBV2 and TRBJ1-2; a weak D match, TRBD1 (5 bases). Germline V CDR1 and CDR2: SNHLY, FYNNEI. The ends were cut back, 6 bases at V and 4 bases at J, with 15 bases in the middle. The CDR3 consists of 14 residues.

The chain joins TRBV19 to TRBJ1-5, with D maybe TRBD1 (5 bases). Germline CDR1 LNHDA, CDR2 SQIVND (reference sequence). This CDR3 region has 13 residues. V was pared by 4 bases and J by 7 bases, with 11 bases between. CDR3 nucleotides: TGTGCCAGTAGTAGGCGGGAGGGGCAGCCCCAGCATTTT. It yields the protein CASSRREGQPQHF.

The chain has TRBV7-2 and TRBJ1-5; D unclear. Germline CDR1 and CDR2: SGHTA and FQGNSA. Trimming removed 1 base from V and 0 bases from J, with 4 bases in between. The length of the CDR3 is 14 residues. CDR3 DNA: TGTGCCAGCAGCTTAGGTAATAGCAATCAGCCCCAGCATTTT. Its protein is CASSLGNSNQPQHF.

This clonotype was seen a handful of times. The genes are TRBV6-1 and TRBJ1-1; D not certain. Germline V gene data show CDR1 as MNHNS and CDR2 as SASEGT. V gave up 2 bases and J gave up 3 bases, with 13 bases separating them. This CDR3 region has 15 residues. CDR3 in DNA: TGTGCCAGCAGTGAAAACTGGGGAGCGGACACTGAAGCTTTCTTT. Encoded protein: CASSENWGADTEAFF.

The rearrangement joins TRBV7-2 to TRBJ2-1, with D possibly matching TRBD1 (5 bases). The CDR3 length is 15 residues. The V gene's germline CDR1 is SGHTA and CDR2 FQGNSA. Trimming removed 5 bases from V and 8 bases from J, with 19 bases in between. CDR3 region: CASSPRQLVRYEQFF. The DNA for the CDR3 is TGTGCCAGCAGCCCTAGACAGTTGGTACGGTATGAGCAGTTCTTC.

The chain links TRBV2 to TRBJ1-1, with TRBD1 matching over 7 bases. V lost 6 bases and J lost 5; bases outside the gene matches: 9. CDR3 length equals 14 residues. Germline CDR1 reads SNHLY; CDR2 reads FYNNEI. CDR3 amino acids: CASRERQGLTEAFF. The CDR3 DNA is TGTGCCAGCAGAGAGAGACAGGGATTGACTGAAGCTTTCTTT.

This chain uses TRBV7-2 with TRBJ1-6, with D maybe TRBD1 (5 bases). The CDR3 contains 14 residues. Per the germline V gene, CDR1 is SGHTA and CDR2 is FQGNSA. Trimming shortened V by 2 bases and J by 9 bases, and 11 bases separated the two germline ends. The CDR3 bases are TGTGCCAGCAGCTTAAGGGGTATTGGTTCACCCCTCCACTTT. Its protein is CASSLRGIGSPLHF.

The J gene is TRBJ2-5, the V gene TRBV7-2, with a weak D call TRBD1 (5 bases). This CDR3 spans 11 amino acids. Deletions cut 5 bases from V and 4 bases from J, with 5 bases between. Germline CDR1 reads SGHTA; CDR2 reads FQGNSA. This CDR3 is CASSQGETQYF. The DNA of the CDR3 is TGTGCCAGCAGCCAGGGAGAGACCCAGTACTTC.

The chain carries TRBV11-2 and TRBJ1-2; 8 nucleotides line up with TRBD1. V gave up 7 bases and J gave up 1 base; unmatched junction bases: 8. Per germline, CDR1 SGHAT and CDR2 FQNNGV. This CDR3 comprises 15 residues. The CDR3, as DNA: TGTGCCAGCACCTCGCCCAGGGGGCTTAACTATGGCTACACCTTC. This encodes CASTSPRGLNYGYTF.

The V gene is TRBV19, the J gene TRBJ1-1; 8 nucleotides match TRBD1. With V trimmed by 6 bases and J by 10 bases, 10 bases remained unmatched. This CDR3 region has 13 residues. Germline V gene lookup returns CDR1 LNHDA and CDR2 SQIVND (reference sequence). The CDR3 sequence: CASSSDRGGVAFF. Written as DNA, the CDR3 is TGTGCCAGTAGCAGCGACAGGGGTGGCGTAGCTTTCTTT.

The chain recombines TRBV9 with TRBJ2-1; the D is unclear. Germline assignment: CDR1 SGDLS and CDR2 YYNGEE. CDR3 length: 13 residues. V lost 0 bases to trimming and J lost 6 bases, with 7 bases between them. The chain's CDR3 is CASSVALSNEQFF. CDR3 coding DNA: TGTGCCAGCAGCGTAGCCCTTAGCAATGAGCAGTTCTTC.

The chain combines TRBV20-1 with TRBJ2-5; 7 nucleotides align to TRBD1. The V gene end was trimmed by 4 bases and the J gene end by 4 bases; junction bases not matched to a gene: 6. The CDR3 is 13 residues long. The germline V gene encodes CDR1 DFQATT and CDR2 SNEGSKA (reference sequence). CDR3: CSAKPQGLETQYF. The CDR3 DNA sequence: TGCAGTGCTAAGCCACAGGGGCTAGAGACCCAGTACTTC.

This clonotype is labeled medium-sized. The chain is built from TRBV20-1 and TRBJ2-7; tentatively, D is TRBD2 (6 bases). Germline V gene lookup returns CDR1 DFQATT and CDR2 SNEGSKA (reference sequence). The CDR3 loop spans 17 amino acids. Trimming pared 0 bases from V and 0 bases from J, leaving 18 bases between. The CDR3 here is CSARDSGSGRSSYEQYF. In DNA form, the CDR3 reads TGCAGTGCTAGAGATTCAGGGTCCGGGAGAAGCTCCTACGAGCAGTACTTC.

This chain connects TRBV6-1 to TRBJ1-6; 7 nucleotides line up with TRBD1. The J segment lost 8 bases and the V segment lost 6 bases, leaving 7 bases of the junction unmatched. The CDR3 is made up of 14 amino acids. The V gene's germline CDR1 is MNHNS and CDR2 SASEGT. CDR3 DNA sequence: TGTGCCAGCAGGACGACAGGGCAATATTCACCCCTCCACTTT. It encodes CASRTTGQYSPLHF.

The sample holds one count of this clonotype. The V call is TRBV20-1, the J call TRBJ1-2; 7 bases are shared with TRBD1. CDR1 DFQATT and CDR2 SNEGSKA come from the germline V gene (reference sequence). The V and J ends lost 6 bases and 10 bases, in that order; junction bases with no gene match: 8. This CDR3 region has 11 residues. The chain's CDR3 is CSALRGPLYTF. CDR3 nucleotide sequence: TGCAGTGCGCTGAGGGGGCCACTCTACACCTTC.

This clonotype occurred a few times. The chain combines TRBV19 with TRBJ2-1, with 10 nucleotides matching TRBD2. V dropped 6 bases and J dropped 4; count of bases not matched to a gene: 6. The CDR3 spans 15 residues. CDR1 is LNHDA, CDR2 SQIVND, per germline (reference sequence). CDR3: CASRFRLAGYNEQFF. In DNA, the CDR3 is TGTGCCAGTAGATTTCGACTAGCGGGTTACAATGAGCAGTTCTTC.

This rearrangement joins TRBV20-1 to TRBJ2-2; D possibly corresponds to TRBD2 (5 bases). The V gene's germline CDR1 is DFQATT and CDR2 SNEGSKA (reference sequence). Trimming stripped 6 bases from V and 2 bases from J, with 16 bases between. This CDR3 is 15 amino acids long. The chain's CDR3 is CSATRQAVNTGELFF. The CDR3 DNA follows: TGCAGTGCGACCCGGCAAGCGGTCAACACCGGGGAGCTGTTTTTT.

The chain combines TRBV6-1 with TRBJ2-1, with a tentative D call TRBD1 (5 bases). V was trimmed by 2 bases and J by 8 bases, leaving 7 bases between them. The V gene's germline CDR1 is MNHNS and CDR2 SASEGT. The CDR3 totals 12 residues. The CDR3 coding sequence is TGTGCCAGCAGTGAACAGGGCTATGAGCAGTTCTTC. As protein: CASSEQGYEQFF.

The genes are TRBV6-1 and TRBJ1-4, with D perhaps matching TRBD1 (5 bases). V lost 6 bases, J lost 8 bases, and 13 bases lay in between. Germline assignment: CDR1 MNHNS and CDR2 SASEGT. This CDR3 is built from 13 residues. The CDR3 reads CASRDGRQEKLFF. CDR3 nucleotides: TGTGCCAGCAGGGACGGGCGACAGGAAAAACTGTTTTTT.

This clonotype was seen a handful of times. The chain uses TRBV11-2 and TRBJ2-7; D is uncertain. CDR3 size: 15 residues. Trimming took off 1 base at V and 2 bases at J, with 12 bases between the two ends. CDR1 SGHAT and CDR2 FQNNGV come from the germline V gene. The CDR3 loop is CASSLGIGRAYEQYF. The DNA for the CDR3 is TGTGCCAGCAGCTTAGGTATCGGCAGAGCCTACGAGCAGTACTTC.

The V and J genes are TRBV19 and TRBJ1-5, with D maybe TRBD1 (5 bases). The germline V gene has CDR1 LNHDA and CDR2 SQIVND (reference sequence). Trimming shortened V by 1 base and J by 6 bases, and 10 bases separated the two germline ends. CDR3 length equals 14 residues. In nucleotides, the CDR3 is TGTGCCAGTAGTATAGGTGGGGGGTTTCAGCCCCAGCATTTT. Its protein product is CASSIGGGFQPQHF.

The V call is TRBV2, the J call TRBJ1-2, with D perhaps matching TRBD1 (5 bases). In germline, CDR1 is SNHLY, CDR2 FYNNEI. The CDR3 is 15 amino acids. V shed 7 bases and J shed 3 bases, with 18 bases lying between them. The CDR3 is CASIDGAGTHYGYTF. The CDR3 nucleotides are TGTGCCAGCATCGACGGGGCAGGGACGCACTATGGCTACACCTTC.

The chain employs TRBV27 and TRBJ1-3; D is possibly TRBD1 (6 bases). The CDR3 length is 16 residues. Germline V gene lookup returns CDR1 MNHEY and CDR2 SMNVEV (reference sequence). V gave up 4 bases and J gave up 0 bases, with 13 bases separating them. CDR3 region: CASSSLTGFSGNTIYF. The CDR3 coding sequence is TGTGCCAGCAGTTCATTAACAGGGTTCTCTGGAAACACCATATATTTT.

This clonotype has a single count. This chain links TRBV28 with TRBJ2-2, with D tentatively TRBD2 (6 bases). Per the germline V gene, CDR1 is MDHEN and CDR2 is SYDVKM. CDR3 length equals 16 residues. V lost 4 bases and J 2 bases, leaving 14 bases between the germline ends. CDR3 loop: CASSSGGNRNTGELFF. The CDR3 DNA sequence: TGTGCCAGCAGTTCTGGGGGGAATAGAAACACCGGGGAGCTGTTTTTT.